The subject of this entry is one T cell receptor (beta chain). Its antigen is currently not known. No base-level quality is on record; no much larger clone is a single base apart. This sample is part of a study of blood T cell repertoires in COVID-19 (TCRdb year 2020). A note on the overall study: Collaborator samples came from the United States, Italy and Spain and covered acute and convalescent phases of COVID-19. The repertoires were made available in a free public database intended to serve as a resource for research on the immune response to SARS-CoV-2. Samples came from the ongoing ImmuneRACE study (first 160 participants) plus 1,254 subjects from 6 global collaborators. The dataset comprised deeply sampled blood TCRbeta repertoires from subjects exposed to, actively infected with, or recovered from COVID-19. The material from the prospective study consisted of cDNA or gDNA derived from T cells, B-cell-depleted T cells, or PBMCs. Where HLA class I and class II types were available, the types were taken from metadata supplied by the sample provider, not from assay-based typing. A de-identified subject ID, COVID-19 status, age in years and sex were almost always included in the sample metadata.

Broad study findings and their caveats: The quantity of clinical and demographic metadata differed by source and by participant and was supplied without curation.

Each collaborating institution followed its own protocols to collect whole blood in K2EDTA tubes. For TCRbeta analysis, collaborators shipped samples in one of three forms: frozen whole blood, isolated PBMCs, or DNA extracted from either of those sample types. The CDR3 sequence holds 14 residues, the cysteine and phenylalanine included. Just the 42-base CDR3 DNA is kept, in frame starting at base 1. The germline ends are 14 bases apart after V is trimmed by 5 bases and J by 4 bases. Looking up the germline V gene yields CDR1 SNHLY and CDR2 FYNNEI. The immunoSEQ Assay, a bias-controlled multiplex PCR, was used to amplify TCRbeta CDR3 regions from genomic DNA. The original methods were these. The number of nucleated cells in each sample was estimated from the amplification of reference gene primers within the assay. To quantify the absolute abundance of each unique TCRbeta CDR3 rearrangement, sequence reads were collapsed and filtered. Productive Simpson clonality was computed per sample as the square root of Simpson's diversity index over productive rearrangements. TCRdb obtained this table from immuneACCESS and retained in-frame rearrangements with V and J assigned. These tables miss some clones; where compared with another copy, unresolved V genes account for less than half of the shortfall, and the remainder is unexplained. That table gives V, J and clone size, and the DNA gave D and trimming. This sample has approximately 430,000 clones in its table, and roughly 85% of those were observed once. More than 1.4% of the sample is held by the ten biggest clonotypes.

The clonotype originates from a woman aged 30 to 39 with active or convalescent COVID-19. The material sequenced was peripheral blood. Recombination joined TRBV2 with TRBJ1-1; TRBD1 is possibly the D segment (6 matching bases). Here the CDR3 is given as CASSRGGRGTEAFF. The base sequence is TGTGCCAGCAGTCGGGGGGGGCGAGGCACTGAAGCTTTCTTT.